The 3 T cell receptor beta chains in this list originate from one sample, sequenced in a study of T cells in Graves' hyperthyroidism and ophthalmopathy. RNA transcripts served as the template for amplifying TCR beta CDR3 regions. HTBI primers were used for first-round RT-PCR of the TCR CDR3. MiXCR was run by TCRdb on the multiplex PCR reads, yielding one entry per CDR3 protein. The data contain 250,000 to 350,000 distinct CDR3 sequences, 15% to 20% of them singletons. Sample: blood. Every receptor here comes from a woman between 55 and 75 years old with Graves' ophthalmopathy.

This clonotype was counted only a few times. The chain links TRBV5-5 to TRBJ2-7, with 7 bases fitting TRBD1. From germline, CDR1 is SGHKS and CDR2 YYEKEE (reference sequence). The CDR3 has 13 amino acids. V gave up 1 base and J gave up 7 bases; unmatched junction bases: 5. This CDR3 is CASSLPQGREQYF. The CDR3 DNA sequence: TGTGCCAGCAGCTTGCCACAGGGGCGTGAGCAGTACTTC.

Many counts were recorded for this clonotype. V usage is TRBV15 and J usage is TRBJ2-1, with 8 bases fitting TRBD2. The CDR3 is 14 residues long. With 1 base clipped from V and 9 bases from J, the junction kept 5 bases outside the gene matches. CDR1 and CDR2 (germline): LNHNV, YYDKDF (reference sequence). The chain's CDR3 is CATSRAGGPGEQFF. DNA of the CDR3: TGTGCCACCAGCAGAGCGGGAGGGCCGGGTGAGCAGTTCTTC.

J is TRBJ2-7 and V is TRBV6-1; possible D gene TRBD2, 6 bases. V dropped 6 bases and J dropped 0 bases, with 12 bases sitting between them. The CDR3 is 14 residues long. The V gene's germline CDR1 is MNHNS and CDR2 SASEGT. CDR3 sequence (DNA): TGTGCCAGCAGCTGGGGGGATAGCTCCTACGAGCAGTACTTC. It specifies CASSWGDSSYEQYF.